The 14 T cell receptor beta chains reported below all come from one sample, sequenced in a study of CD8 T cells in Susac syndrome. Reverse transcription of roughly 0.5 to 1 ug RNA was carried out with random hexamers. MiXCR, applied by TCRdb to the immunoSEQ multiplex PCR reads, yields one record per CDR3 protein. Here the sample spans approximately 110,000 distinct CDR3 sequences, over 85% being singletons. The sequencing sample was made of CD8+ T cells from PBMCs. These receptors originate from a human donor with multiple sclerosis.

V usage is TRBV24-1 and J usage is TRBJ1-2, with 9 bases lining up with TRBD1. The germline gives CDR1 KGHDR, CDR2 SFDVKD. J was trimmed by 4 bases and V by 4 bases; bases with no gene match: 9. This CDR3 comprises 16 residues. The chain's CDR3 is CATSEQHRGLSYGYTF. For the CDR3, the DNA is TGTGCCACCAGTGAACAACACAGGGGGCTTAGCTATGGCTACACCTTC.

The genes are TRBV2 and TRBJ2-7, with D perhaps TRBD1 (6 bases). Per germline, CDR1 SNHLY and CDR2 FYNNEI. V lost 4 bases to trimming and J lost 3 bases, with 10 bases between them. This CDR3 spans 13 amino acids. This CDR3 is CASSVGRGYEQYV. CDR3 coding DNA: TGTGCCAGCAGTGTAGGCAGGGGCTACGAGCAGTACGTC.

Written as DNA, the CDR3 is TGTGCCAGCAGCAACGACAGGGCGAACACCGGGGAGCTGTTTTTT. As protein: CASSNDRANTGELFF. This chain connects TRBV7-2 to TRBJ2-2, with TRBD1 matching 7 bases. The germline gives CDR1 SGHTA, CDR2 FQGNSA. The CDR3 spans 15 residues. The V gene end was trimmed by 5 bases and the J gene end by 0 bases; junction bases not matched to a gene: 3. The full variable domain, its missing parts supplied by reference TRBV7-2 and TRBJ2-2, is GAGVSQSPSNKVTEKGKDVELRCDPISGHTALYWYRQSLGQGLEFLIYFQGNSAPDKSGLPSDRFSAERTGGSVSTLTIQRTQQEDSAVYLCASSNDRANTGELFFGEGSRLTVL.

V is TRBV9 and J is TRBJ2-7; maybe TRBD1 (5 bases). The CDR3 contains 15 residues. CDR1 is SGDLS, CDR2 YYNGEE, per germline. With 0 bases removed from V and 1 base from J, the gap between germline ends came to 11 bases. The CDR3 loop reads CASSVGTGPSYEQYV. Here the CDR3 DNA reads TGTGCCAGCAGCGTAGGAACAGGTCCGTCCTACGAGCAGTACGTC.

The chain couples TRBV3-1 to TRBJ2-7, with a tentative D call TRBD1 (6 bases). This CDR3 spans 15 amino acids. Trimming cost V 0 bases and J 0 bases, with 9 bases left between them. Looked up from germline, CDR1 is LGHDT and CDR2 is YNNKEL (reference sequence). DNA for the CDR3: TGTGCCAGCAGCCAAGAACAGGGAAGCTCCTACGAGCAGTACTTC. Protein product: CASSQEQGSSYEQYF.

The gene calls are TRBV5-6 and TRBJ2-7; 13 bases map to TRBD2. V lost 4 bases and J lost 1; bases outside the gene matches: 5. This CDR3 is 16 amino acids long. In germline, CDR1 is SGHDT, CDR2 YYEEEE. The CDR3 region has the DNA TGTGCCAGCAGCGGGGGGACTAGCGGGATTTCCTACGAGCAGTACTTC. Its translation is CASSGGTSGISYEQYF.

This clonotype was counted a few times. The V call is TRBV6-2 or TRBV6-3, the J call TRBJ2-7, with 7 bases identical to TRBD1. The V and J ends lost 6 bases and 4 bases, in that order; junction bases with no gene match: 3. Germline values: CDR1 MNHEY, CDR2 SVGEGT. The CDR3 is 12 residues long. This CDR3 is CASSPTGYEQYV. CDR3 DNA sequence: TGTGCCAGCAGCCCGACAGGGTACGAGCAGTACGTC.

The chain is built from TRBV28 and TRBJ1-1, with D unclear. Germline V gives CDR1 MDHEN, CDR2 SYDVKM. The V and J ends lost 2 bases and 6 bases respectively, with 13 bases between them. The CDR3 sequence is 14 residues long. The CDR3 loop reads CASSLGGLSAEAFF. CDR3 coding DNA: TGTGCCAGCAGTTTAGGTGGGCTTTCCGCTGAAGCTTTCTTT.

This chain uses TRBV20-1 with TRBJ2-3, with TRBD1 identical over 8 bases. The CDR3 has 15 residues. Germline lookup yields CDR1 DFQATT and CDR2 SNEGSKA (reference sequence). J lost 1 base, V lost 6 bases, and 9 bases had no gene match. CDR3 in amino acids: CSAKTGGSGTDTQYF. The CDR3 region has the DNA TGCAGTGCAAAAACAGGGGGATCGGGCACAGATACGCAGTATTTT.

The CDR3 loop is CASSWGTDTQYF. The CDR3 DNA reads as TGTGCCAGCAGTTGGGGCACAGATACGCAGTATTTT. V usage is TRBV12-3 or TRBV12-4 and J usage is TRBJ2-3; D unclear. The CDR3 length is 12 residues. Trimming took 4 bases from V and 1 from J, leaving 3 bases between them.

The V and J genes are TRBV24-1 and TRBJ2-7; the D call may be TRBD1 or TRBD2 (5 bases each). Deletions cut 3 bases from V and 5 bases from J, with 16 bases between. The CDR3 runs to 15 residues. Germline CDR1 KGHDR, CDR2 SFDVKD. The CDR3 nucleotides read TGTGCCACCAGTGATAGGAAAAAAGGGACCCACGAGCAGTACGTC. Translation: CATSDRKKGTHEQYV.

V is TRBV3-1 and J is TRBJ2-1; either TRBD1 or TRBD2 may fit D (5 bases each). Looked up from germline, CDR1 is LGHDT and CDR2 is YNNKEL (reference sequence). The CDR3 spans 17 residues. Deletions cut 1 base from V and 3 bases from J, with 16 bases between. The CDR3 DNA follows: TGTGCCAGCAGCCAAGGACGGGACCTTCTCTTCTACAATGAGCAGTTCTTC. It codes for CASSQGRDLLFYNEQFF.

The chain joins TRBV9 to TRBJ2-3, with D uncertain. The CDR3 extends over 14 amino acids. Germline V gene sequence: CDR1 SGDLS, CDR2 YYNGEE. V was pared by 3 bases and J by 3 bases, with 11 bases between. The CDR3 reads CASSAPGDTDTQYF. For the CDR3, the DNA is TGTGCCAGCAGCGCCCCAGGCGATACAGATACGCAGTATTTT.

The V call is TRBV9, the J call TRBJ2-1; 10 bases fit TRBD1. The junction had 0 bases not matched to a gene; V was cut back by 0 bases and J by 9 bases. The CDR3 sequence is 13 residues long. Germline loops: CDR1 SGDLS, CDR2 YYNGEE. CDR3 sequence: CASSVGTGGEQFF. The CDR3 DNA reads TGTGCCAGCAGCGTAGGGACAGGGGGTGAGCAGTTCTTC.